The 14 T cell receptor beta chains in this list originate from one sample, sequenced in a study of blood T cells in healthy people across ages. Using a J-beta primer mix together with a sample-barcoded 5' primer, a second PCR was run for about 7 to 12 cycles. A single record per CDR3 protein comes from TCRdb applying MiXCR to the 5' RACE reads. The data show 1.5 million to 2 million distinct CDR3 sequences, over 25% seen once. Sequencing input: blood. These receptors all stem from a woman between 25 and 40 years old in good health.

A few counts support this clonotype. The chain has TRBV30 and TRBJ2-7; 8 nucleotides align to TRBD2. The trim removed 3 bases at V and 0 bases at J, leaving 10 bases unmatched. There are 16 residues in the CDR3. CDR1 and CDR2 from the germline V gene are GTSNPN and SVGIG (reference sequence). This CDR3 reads CAWRRFGTRSSYEQYF. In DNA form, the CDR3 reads TGTGCCTGGAGGAGGTTCGGGACTAGGAGCTCCTACGAGCAGTACTTC.

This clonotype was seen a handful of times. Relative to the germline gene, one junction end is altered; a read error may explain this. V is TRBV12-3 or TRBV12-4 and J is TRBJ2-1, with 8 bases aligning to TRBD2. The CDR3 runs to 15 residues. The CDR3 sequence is CDSSLAGPPYNEQFF. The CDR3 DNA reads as TGTGACAGCAGTTTAGCGGGACCACCCTACAATGAGCAGTTCTTC.

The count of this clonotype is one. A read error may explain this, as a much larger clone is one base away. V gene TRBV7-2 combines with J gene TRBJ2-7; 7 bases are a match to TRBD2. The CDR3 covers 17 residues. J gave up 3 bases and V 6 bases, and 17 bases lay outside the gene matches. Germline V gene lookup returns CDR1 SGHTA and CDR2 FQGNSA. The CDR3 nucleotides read TGTGCCAGCAGTTCTCCGGGACGAGCGGGATTAAACTACGAGCAGTACTTC. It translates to CASSSPGRAGLNYEQYF.

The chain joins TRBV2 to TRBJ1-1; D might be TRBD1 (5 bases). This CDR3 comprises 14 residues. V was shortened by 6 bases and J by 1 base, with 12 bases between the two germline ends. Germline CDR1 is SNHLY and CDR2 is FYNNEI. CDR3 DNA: TGTGCCAGCAGGGGGCTGAGGGGGAACACTGAAGCTTTCTTT. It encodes CASRGLRGNTEAFF.

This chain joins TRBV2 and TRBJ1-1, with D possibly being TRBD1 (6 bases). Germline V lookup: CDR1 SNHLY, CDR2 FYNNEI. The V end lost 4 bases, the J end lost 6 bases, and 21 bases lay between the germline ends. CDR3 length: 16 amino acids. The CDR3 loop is CASSAGNRGEGAEAFF. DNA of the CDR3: TGTGCCAGCAGTGCCGGGAATAGGGGTGAGGGGGCTGAAGCTTTCTTT.

The CDR3 sequence: CASSGPGQGASAEAFF. The CDR3 DNA follows: TGTGCCAGCAGCGGACCGGGACAGGGGGCTTCGGCTGAAGCTTTCTTT. This chain uses TRBV9 with TRBJ1-1, with 12 bases fitting TRBD1. Germline V gene sequence: CDR1 SGDLS, CDR2 YYNGEE. This CDR3 has 16 residues. The ends lost 3 bases at V and 6 bases at J; junction bases unmatched: 9.

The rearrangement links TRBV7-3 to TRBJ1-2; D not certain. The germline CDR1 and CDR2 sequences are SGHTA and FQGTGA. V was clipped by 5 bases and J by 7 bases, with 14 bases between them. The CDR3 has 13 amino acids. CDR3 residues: CASSPVLGVGYTF. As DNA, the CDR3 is TGTGCCAGCAGCCCAGTCCTCGGGGTTGGCTACACCTTC.

CDR3 nucleotide sequence: TGTGCCAGCAGTGATCTCCAGGGGGGTGAGCAGTTCTTC. It specifies CASSDLQGGEQFF. This chain joins TRBV6-4 and TRBJ2-1, with D possibly TRBD1 on 7 matching bases. In germline, CDR1 is MRHNA, CDR2 SNTAGT. Trimming removed 3 bases from V and 9 bases from J, with 12 bases in between. This CDR3 spans 13 amino acids.

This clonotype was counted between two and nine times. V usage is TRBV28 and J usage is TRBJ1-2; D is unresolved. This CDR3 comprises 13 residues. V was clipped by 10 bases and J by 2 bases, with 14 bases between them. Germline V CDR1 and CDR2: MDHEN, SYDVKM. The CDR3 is CATLHPVNYGYTF. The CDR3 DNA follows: TGTGCCACCCTTCATCCGGTCAACTATGGCTACACCTTC.

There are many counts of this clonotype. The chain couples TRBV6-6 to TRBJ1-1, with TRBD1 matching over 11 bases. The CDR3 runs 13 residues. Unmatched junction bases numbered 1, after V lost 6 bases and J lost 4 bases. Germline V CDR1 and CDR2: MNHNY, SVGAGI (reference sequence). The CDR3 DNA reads TGTGCCAGCAGGGGACAGGGGGGCACTGAAGCTTTCTTT. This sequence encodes CASRGQGGTEAFF.

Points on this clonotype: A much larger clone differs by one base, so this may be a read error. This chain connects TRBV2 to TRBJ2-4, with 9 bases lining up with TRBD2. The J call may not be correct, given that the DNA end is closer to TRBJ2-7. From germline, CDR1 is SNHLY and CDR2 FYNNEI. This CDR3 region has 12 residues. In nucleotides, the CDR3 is TGTGCCGGCCAGACTAGCGGCTACGAGCAGTACTTC. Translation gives CAGQTSGYEQYF.

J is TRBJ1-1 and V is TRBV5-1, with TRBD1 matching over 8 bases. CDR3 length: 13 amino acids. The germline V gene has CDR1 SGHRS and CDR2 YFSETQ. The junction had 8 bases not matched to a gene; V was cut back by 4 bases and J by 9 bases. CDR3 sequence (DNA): TGCGCCAGCAGCGCCCGACAGGGGCGTAAAGCTTTCTTT. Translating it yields CASSARQGRKAFF.

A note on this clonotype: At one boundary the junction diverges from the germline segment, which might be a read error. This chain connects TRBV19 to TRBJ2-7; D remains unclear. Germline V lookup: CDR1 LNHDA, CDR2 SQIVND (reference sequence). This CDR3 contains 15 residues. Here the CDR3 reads CAGSIDPSDAYEQYF. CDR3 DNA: TGTGCCGGTAGTATAGATCCCAGCGATGCCTACGAGCAGTACTTC.

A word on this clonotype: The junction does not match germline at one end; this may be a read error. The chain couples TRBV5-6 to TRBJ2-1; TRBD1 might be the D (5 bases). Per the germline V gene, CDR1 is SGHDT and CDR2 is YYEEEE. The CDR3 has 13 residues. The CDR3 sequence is CAGSLGRDSEQFF. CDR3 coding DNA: TGTGCCGGCAGCTTGGGCAGGGATAGTGAGCAGTTCTTC.